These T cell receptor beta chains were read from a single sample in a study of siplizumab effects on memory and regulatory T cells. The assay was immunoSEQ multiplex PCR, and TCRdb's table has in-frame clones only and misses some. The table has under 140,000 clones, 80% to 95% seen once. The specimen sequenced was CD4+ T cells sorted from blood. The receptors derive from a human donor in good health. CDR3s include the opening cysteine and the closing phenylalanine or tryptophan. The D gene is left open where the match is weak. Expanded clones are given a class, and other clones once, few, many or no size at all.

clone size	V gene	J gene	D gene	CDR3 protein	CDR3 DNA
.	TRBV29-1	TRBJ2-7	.	CSVAPGPYEQYF	TGCAGCGTTGCTCCGGGGCCCTACGAGCAGTACTTC
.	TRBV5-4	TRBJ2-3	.	CASSLVLADTQYF	TGTGCCAGCAGCTTGGTCCTAGCAGATACGCAGTATTTT
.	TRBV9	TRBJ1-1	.	CASRGERGATEAFF	TGTGCCAGCAGGGGAGAGAGGGGGGCAACTGAAGCTTTCTTT
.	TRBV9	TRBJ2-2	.	CASSKEMGGLTGELFF	TGTGCCAGCAGCAAAGAAATGGGGGGACTTACCGGGGAGCTGTTTTTT
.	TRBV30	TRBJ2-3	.	CAWSVPPDTQYF	TGTGCCTGGAGTGTACCCCCAGATACGCAGTATTTT
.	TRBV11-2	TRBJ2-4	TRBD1	CASSLDADRVSSF	TGTGCCAGCAGCTTAGATGCGGACAGGGTCAGCTCCTTC
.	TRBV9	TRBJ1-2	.	CASSEYGNYGYTF	TGTGCCAGCAGCGAATACGGGAACTATGGCTACACCTTC
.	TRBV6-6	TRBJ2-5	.	CASSTEETQYF	TGTGCCAGCAGTACCGAAGAGACCCAGTACTTC
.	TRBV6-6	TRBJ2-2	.	CASGIRTNTGELFF	TGTGCCAGCGGGATCCGGACAAACACCGGGGAGCTGTTTTTT
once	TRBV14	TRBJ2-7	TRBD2	CASSQGAGTSYANEQYF	TGTGCCAGCAGCCAAGGCGCCGGGACTAGTTACGCCAACGAGCAGTACTTC
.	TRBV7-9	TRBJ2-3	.	CASSLGFLDTDTQYF	TGTGCCAGCAGCTTAGGTTTCCTTGACACAGATACGCAGTATTTT
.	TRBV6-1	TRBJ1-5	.	CASEEGIGGNQPQHF	TGTGCCAGCGAGGAGGGGATAGGTGGAAATCAGCCCCAGCATTTT
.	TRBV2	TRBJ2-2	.	CASRGQYTGELFF	TGTGCCAGCAGAGGACAGTACACCGGGGAGCTGTTTTTT
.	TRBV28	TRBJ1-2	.	CASSSGRVSNYGYTF	TGTGCCAGCAGTTCGGGCAGGGTATCTAACTATGGCTACACCTTC
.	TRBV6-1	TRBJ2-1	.	CASTSGVYNEQFF	TGTGCCAGCACTTCAGGTGTTTACAATGAGCAGTTCTTC
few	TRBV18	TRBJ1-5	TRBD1	CASSLGQGRGPQHF	TGTGCCAGCTCACTCGGACAGGGGCGTGGGCCCCAGCATTTT
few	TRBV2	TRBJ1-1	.	CASSGQQVMAEAFF	TGTGCCAGCAGCGGGCAACAGGTGATGGCTGAAGCTTTCTTT
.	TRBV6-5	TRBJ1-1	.	CASSRPGGDGAEAFF	TGTGCCAGCAGTCGACCCGGGGGCGATGGGGCTGAAGCTTTCTTT
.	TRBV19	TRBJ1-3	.	CASSIPRLSSGNTIYF	TGTGCCAGTAGTATTCCCCGACTGAGCTCTGGAAACACCATATATTTT
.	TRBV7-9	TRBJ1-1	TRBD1	CASSPRDRRNTEAFF	TGTGCCAGCAGCCCCCGGGACAGGAGGAACACTGAAGCTTTCTTT
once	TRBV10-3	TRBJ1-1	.	CAISDERNTEAFF	TGTGCCATCAGCGACGAGCGGAACACTGAAGCTTTCTTT
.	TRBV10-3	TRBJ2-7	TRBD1	CAISDLTGGYEQYF	TGTGCCATCAGTGATCTGACAGGGGGCTACGAGCAGTACTTC
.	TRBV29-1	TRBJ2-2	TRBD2	CSAGLAGGRGELFF	TGCAGCGCCGGACTAGCGGGGGGAAGGGGGGAGCTGTTTTTT